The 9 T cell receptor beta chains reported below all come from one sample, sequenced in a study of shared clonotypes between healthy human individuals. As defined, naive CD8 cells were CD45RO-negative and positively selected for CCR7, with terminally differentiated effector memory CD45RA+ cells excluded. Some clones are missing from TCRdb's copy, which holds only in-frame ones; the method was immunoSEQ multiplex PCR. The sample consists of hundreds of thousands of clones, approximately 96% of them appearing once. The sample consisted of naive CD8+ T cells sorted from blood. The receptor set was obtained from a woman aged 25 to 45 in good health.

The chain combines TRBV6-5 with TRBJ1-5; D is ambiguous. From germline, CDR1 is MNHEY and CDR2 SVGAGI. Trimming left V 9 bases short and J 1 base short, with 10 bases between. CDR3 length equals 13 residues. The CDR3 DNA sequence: TGTGCCAGTTCCCTAAGGAGCAATCAGCCCCAGCATTTT. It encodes CASSLRSNQPQHF.

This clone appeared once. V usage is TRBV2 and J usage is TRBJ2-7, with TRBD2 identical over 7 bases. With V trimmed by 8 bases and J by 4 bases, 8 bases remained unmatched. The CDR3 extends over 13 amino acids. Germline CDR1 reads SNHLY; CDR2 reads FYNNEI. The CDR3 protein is CASLGGSRYEQYF. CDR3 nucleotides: TGTGCCAGCCTGGGCGGGAGTCGGTACGAGCAGTACTTC.

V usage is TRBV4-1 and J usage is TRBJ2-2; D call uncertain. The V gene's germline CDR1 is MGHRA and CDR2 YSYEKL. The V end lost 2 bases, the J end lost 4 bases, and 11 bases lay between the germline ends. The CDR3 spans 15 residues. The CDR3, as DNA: TGCGCCAGCAGCCAAATCGGCGGTCCCACCGGGGAGCTGTTTTTT. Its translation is CASSQIGGPTGELFF.

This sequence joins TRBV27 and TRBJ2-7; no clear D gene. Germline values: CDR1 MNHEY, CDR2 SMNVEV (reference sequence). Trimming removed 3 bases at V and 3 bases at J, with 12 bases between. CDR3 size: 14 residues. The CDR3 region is CASSLSRPGYEQYF. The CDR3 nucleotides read TGTGCCAGCAGTTTGTCCAGACCGGGCTACGAGCAGTACTTC.

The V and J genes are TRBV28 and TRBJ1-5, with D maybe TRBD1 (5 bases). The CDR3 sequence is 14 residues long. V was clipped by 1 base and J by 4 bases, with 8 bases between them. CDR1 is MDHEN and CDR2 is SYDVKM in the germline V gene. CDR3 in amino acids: CASSLFQGNQPQHF. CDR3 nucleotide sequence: TGTGCCAGCAGTTTATTTCAGGGAAATCAGCCCCAGCATTTT.

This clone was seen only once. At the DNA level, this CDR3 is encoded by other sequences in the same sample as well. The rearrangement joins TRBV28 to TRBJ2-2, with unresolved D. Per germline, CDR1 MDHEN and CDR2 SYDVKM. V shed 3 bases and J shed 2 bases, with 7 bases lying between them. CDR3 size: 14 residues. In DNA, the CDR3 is TGTGCCAGCAGTTTTCGTCTAAACACCGGGGAGCTGTTTTTT. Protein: CASSFRLNTGELFF.

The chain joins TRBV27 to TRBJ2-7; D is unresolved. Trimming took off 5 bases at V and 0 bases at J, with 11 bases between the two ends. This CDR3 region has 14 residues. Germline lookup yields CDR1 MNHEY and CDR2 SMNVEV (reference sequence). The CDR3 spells CASSSDPSSYEQYF. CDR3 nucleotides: TGTGCCAGCAGTAGCGACCCGAGCTCCTACGAGCAGTACTTC.

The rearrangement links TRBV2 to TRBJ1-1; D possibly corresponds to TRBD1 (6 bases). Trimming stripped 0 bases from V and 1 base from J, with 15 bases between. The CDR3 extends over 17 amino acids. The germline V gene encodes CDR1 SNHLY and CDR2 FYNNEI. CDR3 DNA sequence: TGTGCCAGCAGTGAAGCCCTCCCGGGGGCCGCGAACACTGAAGCTTTCTTT. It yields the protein CASSEALPGAANTEAFF. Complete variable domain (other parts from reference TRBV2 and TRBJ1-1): EPEVTQTPSHQVTQMGQEVILRCVPISNHLYFYWYRQILGQKVEFLVSFYNNEISEKSEIFDDQFSVERPDGSNFTLKIRSTKLEDSAMYFCASSEALPGAANTEAFFGQGTRLTVV.

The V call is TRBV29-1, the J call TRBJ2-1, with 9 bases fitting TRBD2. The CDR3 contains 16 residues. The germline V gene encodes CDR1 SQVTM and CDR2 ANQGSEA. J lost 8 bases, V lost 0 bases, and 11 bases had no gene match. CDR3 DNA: TGCAGCGTTGAAGAGGGGTATAGCGGGAGTATCTATGAGCAGTTCTTC. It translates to CSVEEGYSGSIYEQFF.